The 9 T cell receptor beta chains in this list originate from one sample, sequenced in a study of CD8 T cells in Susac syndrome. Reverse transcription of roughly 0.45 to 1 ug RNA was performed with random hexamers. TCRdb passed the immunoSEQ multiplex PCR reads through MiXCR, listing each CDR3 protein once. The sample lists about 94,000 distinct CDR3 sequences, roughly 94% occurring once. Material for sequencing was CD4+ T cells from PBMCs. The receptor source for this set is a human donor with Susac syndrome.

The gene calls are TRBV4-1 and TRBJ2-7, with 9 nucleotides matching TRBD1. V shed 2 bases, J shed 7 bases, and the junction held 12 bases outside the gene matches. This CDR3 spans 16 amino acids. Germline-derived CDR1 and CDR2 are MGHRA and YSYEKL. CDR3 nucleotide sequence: TGCGCCAGCAGCCAATTTCCGGGACAGGGAGGTAGGGAGCAGTACTTC. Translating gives CASSQFPGQGGREQYF.

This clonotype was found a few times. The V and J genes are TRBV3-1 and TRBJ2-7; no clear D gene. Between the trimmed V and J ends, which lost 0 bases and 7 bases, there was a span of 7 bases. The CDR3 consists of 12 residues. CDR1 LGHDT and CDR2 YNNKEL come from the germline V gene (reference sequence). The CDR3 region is CASSQEGLEQYF. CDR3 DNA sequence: TGTGCCAGCAGCCAAGAGGGTCTGGAGCAGTACTTC.

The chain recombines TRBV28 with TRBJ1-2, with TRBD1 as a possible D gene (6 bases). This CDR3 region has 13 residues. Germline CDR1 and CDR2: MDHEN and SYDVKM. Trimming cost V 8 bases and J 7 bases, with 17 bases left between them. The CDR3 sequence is CASGGAPGRGYTF. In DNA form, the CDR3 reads TGTGCCAGCGGGGGGGCCCCAGGTCGTGGCTACACCTTC.

The CDR3 sequence is CASSLGEGGSPLHF. The DNA of the CDR3 is TGCGCCAGCAGCTTAGGAGAAGGAGGTTCACCCCTCCACTTT. The rearrangement joins TRBV5-1 to TRBJ1-6, with D hard to call. CDR3 length: 14 amino acids. The V end lost 2 bases, the J end lost 9 bases, and 12 bases lay between the germline ends. Germline CDR1 SGHRS, CDR2 YFSETQ.

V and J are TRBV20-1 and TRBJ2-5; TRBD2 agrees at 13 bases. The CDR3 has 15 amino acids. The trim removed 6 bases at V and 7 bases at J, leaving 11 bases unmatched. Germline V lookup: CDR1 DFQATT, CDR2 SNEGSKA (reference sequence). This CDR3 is CSATTSGGELGTQYF. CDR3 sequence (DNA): TGCAGTGCGACAACTAGCGGGGGGGAACTCGGGACCCAGTACTTC.

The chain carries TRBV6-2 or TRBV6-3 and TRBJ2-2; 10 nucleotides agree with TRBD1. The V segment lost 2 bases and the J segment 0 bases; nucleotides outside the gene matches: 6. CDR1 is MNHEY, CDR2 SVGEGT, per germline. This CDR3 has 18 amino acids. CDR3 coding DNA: TGTGCCAGCAGTTACACGCGACAGGGGGCATCGAACACCGGGGAGCTGTTTTTT. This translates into CASSYTRQGASNTGELFF.

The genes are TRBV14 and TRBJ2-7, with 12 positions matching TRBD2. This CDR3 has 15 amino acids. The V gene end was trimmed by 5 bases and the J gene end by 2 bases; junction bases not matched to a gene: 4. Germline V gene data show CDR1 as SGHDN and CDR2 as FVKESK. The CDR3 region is CASSYRLAGAYEQYF. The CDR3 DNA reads TGTGCCAGCAGCTATAGACTAGCGGGGGCCTACGAGCAGTACTTC.

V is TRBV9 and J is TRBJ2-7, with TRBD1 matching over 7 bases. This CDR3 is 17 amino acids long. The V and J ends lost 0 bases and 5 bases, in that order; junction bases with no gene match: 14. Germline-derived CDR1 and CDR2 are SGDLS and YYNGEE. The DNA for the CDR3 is TGTGCCAGCAGCGTAGATGTAGCACAGGGGATTGTCAACGAGCAGTACTTC. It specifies CASSVDVAQGIVNEQYF.

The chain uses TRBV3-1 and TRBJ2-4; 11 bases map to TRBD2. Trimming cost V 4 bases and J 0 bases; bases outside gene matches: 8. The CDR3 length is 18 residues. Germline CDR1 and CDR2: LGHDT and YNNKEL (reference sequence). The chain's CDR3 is CASSRGASGGLAKNIQYF. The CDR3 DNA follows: TGTGCCAGCAGCCGGGGGGCTAGCGGGGGGTTAGCCAAAAACATTCAGTACTTC.